This T cell receptor (beta chain) was identified during a study of T-cell reconstitution after alpha-beta-depleted transplantation in children. Whole-study findings and limits: From newly produced T cells came most of the T-cell counts and diversity one year after transplant. In some patients, recipient T cells and intrathymic progenitors surviving conditioning explained high day-60 diversity. The study reportedly traced alpha-beta T cells about two months after transplant to several hundred expanded graft clones.

Preparation of the TCRbeta library involved a method that used unique molecular identifiers. TCRdb re-analysed the PCR reads in MiXCR, keeping a single row per CDR3 protein. The sample holds hundreds of thousands of distinct CDR3 sequences, around 15% seen once. Regarding this clonotype: Its antigen is not known.

Germline CDR1 reads MNHNS; CDR2 reads SASEGT. This CDR3 has 15 amino acids. V lost 5 bases and J lost 4; bases outside the gene matches: 4. Source: PBMCs, mostly from graft donor cells, taken 360 days after TCRalphabeta/CD19-depleted stem cell transplant. The sequence was collected from a boy younger than two who had a stem cell transplant for Wiskott-Aldrich syndrome, so the T cells may come from the graft donor. The rearrangement uses TRBV6-1 and TRBJ2-3, with TRBD2 matching over 12 bases. As DNA, the CDR3 is TGTGCCAGCAGTTGGACTAGCGGGAATGCAGATACGCAGTATTTT. Amino acids: CASSWTSGNADTQYF.